This T cell receptor beta chain originates from a study of T cell responses to AZD1222 COVID-19 vaccine. Study-wide results and limits: Repertoires were obtained only post-peak T cell response. Recipients of AZD1222 seropositive at baseline numbered only five or six. With dominance at 160-218 and 743-854, vaccine-associated CD4 TCRs spanned spike.

Second-dose intervals near 4 or 12 weeks were combined. The V and J ends lost 4 bases and 5 bases, in that order; junction bases with no gene match: 12. There are 16 residues in the CDR3. Germline assignment: CDR1 SGHNT and CDR2 YYREEE (reference sequence). For this clone: What it recognizes is unknown.

Only in-frame clones appear in the TCRdb table, and some are missing; sequencing was by immunoSEQ multiplex PCR. Seen here are approximately 300,000 clones, 94% observed once, and the top ten hold about 0.5%. This sample comprised peripheral blood, obtained 28 days after the second AZD1222 dose. This sequence was found in an adult who received the AZD1222 COVID-19 vaccine. The chain links TRBV5-4 to TRBJ2-1, with TRBD1 matching over 7 bases. CDR3 sequence reads: CASSGKQGTSNNEQFF. Here the CDR3 DNA reads TGTGCCAGCAGCGGAAAACAGGGGACGTCAAACAATGAGCAGTTCTTC.